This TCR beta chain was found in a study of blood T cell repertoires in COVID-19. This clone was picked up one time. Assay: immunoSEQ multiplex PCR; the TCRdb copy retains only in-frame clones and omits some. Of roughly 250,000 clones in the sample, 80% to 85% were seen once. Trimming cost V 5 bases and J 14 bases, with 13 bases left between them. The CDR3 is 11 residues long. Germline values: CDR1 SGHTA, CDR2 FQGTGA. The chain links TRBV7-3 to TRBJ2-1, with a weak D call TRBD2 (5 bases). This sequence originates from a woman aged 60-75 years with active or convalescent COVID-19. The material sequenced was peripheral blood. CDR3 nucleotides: TGTGCCAGCAGCCGCGAGGTAGCGAAGTTCTTC. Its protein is CASSREVAKFF.